A selection of T cell receptor beta chains follows, all from one sample in a study of shared clonotypes between healthy human individuals. The data were produced by immunoSEQ multiplex PCR, yet TCRdb's version contains in-frame clones alone and is incomplete. The sample shows 2 million to 3 million clones, over 85% of them seen only once. The specimen sequenced was naive CD4+ T cells from PBMCs. The source of these receptors is a man aged 18 to 30 in good health. Some clones in this sample may be carry-over from other donors' samples. CDR3s include the opening cysteine and the closing phenylalanine or tryptophan. The D gene is left open where the match is weak. Some rows have no size entry. The others give once, few or many, or a class for an expanded clone.

j_gene	v_gene	abundance	d_gene	CDR3aa	CDR3nt
TRBJ2-7	TRBV4-3	NA	NA	CASSQDRNVPEQYF	TGCGCCAGCAGCCAAGATCGGAACGTCCCCGAGCAGTACTTC
TRBJ2-1	TRBV19	NA	NA	CASTPTSLSYNEQFF	TGTGCCAGTACCCCAACTAGCCTCTCCTACAATGAGCAGTTCTTC
TRBJ1-4	TRBV10-3	NA	NA	CAISYTNEKLFF	TGTGCCATCTCATATACTAATGAAAAACTGTTTTTT
TRBJ1-3	TRBV6-5	NA	NA	CASSYSIRRGVNTIYF	TGTGCCAGCAGTTACTCGATTAGGAGGGGGGTAAACACCATATATTTT
TRBJ1-5	TRBV6-6	NA	NA	CASSDYSNQPQHF	TGTGCCAGCAGTGATTATAGCAATCAGCCCCAGCATTTT
TRBJ2-7	TRBV28	NA	NA	CASSQRSGEQYF	TGTGCCAGCAGCCAACGGTCGGGGGAGCAGTACTTC
TRBJ2-2	TRBV7-9	NA	NA	CASRQSTNTGELFF	TGTGCCTCGCGACAGTCCACGAACACCGGGGAGCTGTTTTTT
TRBJ1-1	TRBV29-1	NA	NA	CSVALFLGEAFF	TGCAGCGTTGCTCTTTTTTTAGGTGAAGCTTTCTTT
TRBJ2-1	TRBV7-2	once	NA	CASTLGTLAQFF	TGTGCCAGCACCTTGGGGACTCTTGCGCAGTTCTTC
TRBJ2-2	TRBV5-4	NA	TRBD1	CASSLGQGPTGELFF	TGTGCCAGCAGCCTGGGACAGGGTCCCACCGGGGAGCTGTTTTTT
TRBJ1-2	TRBV19	NA	NA	CASSIPLGGNYGYTF	TGTGCCAGTAGTATCCCCCTCGGGGGGAACTATGGCTACACCTTC
TRBJ2-1	TRBV9	NA	TRBD2	CASSDLTGTRKGNEQFF	TGTGCCAGCAGCGATCTGACCGGGACTAGAAAAGGCAATGAGCAGTTCTTC
TRBJ2-4	TRBV28	NA	NA	CASSPGTTKNIQYF	TGTGCCAGCAGCCCCGGGACGACGAAAAACATTCAGTACTTC
TRBJ1-4	TRBV5-1	NA	NA	CASSLALGALDYEKLFF	TGCGCCAGCAGCTTGGCCTTGGGGGCGTTGGATTATGAAAAACTGTTTTTT